One sample yielded the 3 T cell receptor beta chains listed below, sequenced in a study of blood T cell repertoires in COVID-19. Using immunoSEQ multiplex PCR, the repertoire was profiled, and TCRdb retains in-frame clones only, with some absent. The sample includes about 140,000 clones, about 86% of them seen just once. Material for sequencing was peripheral blood. Source of these receptors: a woman aged 55-70 years with acute or convalescent COVID-19.

The gene calls are TRBV9 and TRBJ2-5; D possibly corresponds to TRBD2 (5 bases). Germline V gene data show CDR1 as SGDLS and CDR2 as YYNGEE. The CDR3 has 14 residues. V lost 2 bases, J lost 3 bases, and 11 bases lay in between. The CDR3 region is CASSVPDLKETQYF. CDR3 DNA sequence: TGTGCCAGCAGCGTCCCGGACTTAAAAGAGACCCAGTACTTC.

The rearrangement uses TRBV29-1 and TRBJ1-5, with 8 bases aligning to TRBD1. The V and J ends lost 4 bases and 3 bases, in that order; junction bases with no gene match: 2. CDR1 is SQVTM, CDR2 ANQGSEA, per germline. The CDR3 is 13 amino acids. CDR3 amino acids: CSVGTGNNQPQHF. The CDR3 bases are TGCAGCGTTGGGACAGGGAACAATCAGCCCCAGCATTTT.

The rearrangement links TRBV10-3 to TRBJ2-1; 9 nucleotides line up with TRBD2. Germline CDR1 ENHRY, CDR2 SYGVKD. V was clipped by 1 base and J by 8 bases; unmatched bases: 6. This CDR3 comprises 15 residues. The CDR3 is CAISEWGLASDEQFF. The CDR3 DNA reads TGTGCCATCAGTGAGTGGGGACTAGCCTCTGATGAGCAGTTCTTC.